This T cell receptor beta chain was documented in a study of T cell changes during pregnancy in multiple sclerosis. The length of the CDR3 is 15 residues. The V end lost 0 bases, the J end lost 0 bases, and 5 bases lay between the germline ends. Germline assignment: CDR1 MRHNA and CDR2 SNTAGT. Only in-frame clones appear in the TCRdb table, and some are missing; sequencing was by immunoSEQ multiplex PCR. The sample has tens of thousands of clones; 91% are singletons. The receptor's source is a female donor with multiple sclerosis, enrolled in a pregnancy study. V usage is TRBV6-4 and J usage is TRBJ2-2, with D unclear. The sample was peripheral blood, taken before pregnancy. The CDR3 DNA reads TGTGCCAGCAGTGACTCACACCCGAACACCGGGGAGCTGTTTTTT. This codes for CASSDSHPNTGELFF.